The rows below give T cell receptor beta chains drawn from one sample of a study of cytomegalovirus exposure and HLA in healthy donors. Sequencing used immunoSEQ multiplex PCR; TCRdb keeps in-frame clones, though not all of them. Among more than 100,000 clones listed, 80% were seen once. The specimen sequenced was PBMCs. Source of these receptors: a man in his thirties or forties in good health and CMV-seronegative. CDR3s include the opening cysteine and the closing phenylalanine or tryptophan. D genes are given only for firm matches. Some rows have no size entry. The others give once, few or many, or a class for an expanded clone.

D gene,clone size,J gene,V gene,CDR3 protein,CDR3 DNA
TRBD1,NA,TRBJ2-7,TRBV7-6,CASSLDLGGFYEQYF,TGTGCCAGCAGCTTAGATCTAGGGGGCTTCTACGAGCAGTACTTC
TRBD1,NA,TRBJ1-6,TRBV5-1,CASSLLGGRAGQGNSPLHF,TGCGCCAGCAGCTTACTGGGGGGACGAGCGGGACAGGGGAATTCACCCCTCCACTTT
NA,NA,TRBJ1-6,TRBV6-1,CASRSDDTYNSPLHF,TGTGCCAGCAGATCCGATGACACCTATAATTCACCCCTCCACTTT
NA,NA,TRBJ1-1,TRBV5-1,CASSLGDYTEAFF,TGCGCCAGCAGCTTGGGGGACTACACTGAAGCTTTCTTT
TRBD1,NA,TRBJ2-2,TRBV29-1,CSVTGTGGLAGELFF,TGCAGCGTCACCGGGACAGGGGGCTTGGCCGGGGAGCTGTTTTTT
TRBD2,once,TRBJ2-3,TRBV6-6,CASSLSTSGGIDTQYF,TGTGCCAGCAGTTTGTCCACTAGCGGGGGCATAGATACGCAGTATTTT
NA,NA,TRBJ2-6,TRBV6-4,CASSDSSVAGANGLTF,TGTGCCAGCAGTGACTCCTCCGTAGCTGGGGCCAACGGCCTGACTTTC
NA,once,TRBJ2-7,TRBV7-2,CASSLGVGIYEQYF,TGTGCCAGCAGCTTAGGTGTCGGTATCTACGAGCAGTACTTC
TRBD1,few,TRBJ2-6,TRBV19,CASETGAPSGANVLTF,TGTGCCAGCGAAACAGGGGCCCCCTCTGGGGCCAACGTCCTGACTTTC
NA,NA,TRBJ2-4,TRBV14,CASSQDPTEVKNIQYF,TGTGCCAGCAGCCAAGATCCGACAGAGGTCAAAAACATTCAGTACTTC
NA,NA,TRBJ1-2,TRBV7-9,CASSLGGSYGYTF,TGTGCCAGCAGCTTAGGTGGTAGCTATGGCTACACCTTC
NA,few,TRBJ2-4,TRBV2,CASSESSGGAKNIQYF,TGTGCCAGCAGTGAAAGTAGCGGCGGAGCCAAAAACATTCAGTACTTC
NA,NA,TRBJ1-3,TRBV4-3,CASSQVSTGTFSGNTIYF,TGCGCCAGCAGCCAAGTATCGACAGGCACATTCTCTGGAAACACCATATATTTT
NA,few,TRBJ2-6,TRBV5-6,CASSYTGPGANVLTF,TGTGCCAGCAGCTACACAGGGCCCGGGGCCAACGTCCTGACTTTC
NA,NA,TRBJ2-7,TRBV21-1,CASTRYRGIRPYEQYF,TGTGCCAGCACTCGCTATAGGGGAATCCGCCCCTACGAGCAGTACTTC
NA,NA,TRBJ1-3,TRBV10-3,CAISESPGGSGNTIYF,TGTGCCATCAGTGAGTCCCCCGGCGGCTCTGGAAACACCATATATTTT
TRBD1,NA,TRBJ2-7,TRBV6-5,CASSYPRTGISYEQYF,TGTGCCAGCAGTTACCCAAGGACAGGGATATCCTACGAGCAGTACTTC
NA,NA,TRBJ1-2,TRBV19,CASSIDGSAGRNYGYTF,TGTGCCAGTAGTATAGATGGGTCCGCAGGGAGGAACTATGGCTACACCTTC
NA,once,TRBJ1-6,TRBV27,CASSPRVGSPLHF,TGTGCCAGCAGTCCCAGGGTAGGTTCACCCCTCCACTTT
TRBD2,NA,TRBJ2-7,TRBV29-1,CSVEDPTSGGHYEQYF,TGCAGCGTTGAAGACCCGACTAGCGGGGGCCACTACGAGCAGTACTTC
NA,NA,TRBJ1-1,TRBV28,CASSLPGDETEAFF,TGTGCCAGCAGTCTACCCGGGGATGAGACTGAAGCTTTCTTT
TRBD1,NA,TRBJ1-3,TRBV28,CASSPHRGSGNTIYF,TGTGCCAGCAGTCCCCACAGGGGCTCTGGAAACACCATATATTTT
NA,NA,TRBJ2-1,TRBV19,CASIGVTYNEQFF,TGTGCCAGTATAGGAGTTACCTACAATGAGCAGTTCTTC
TRBD1,NA,TRBJ1-2,TRBV2,CASSKGGQTNYGYTF,TGTGCCAGCAGTAAGGGGGGACAGACTAACTATGGCTACACCTTC
NA,few,TRBJ1-2,TRBV28,CASSLSDSSFGGYTF,TGTGCCAGCAGTTTATCGGACAGCTCCTTTGGGGGCTACACCTTC
NA,once,TRBJ2-7,TRBV2,CASSEALKGSSYEQYF,TGTGCCAGCAGTGAAGCACTTAAGGGGTCCTCCTACGAGCAGTACTTC
NA,few,TRBJ2-2,TRBV27,CASSFSGPTGELFF,TGTGCCAGCAGTTTCTCAGGGCCCACCGGGGAGCTGTTTTTT
TRBD2,NA,TRBJ2-3,TRBV9,CASSVTSGGAGNTQYF,TGTGCCAGCAGCGTAACTAGCGGGGGGGCCGGGAATACGCAGTATTTT
NA,NA,TRBJ2-3,TRBV28,CASGVVGTDTQYF,TGTGCCAGCGGAGTGGTGGGCACAGATACGCAGTATTTT
TRBD1,once,TRBJ2-2,TRBV5-1,CASSLGGQAAGELFF,TGCGCCAGCAGCTTGGGGGGACAGGCGGCCGGGGAGCTGTTTTTT
NA,NA,TRBJ2-5,TRBV27,CASSFGQGRGETQYF,TGTGCCAGCAGTTTTGGCCAGGGGAGGGGAGAGACCCAGTACTTC
NA,NA,TRBJ2-5,TRBV9,CASAREETQYF,TGTGCCAGCGCCCGAGAAGAGACCCAGTACTTC
TRBD1,NA,TRBJ1-5,TRBV19,CASSILGQNNQPQHF,TGTGCCAGTAGTATCTTGGGACAGAATAATCAGCCCCAGCATTTT
TRBD2,NA,TRBJ2-3,TRBV11-3,CASSWALAGGTDTQYF,TGTGCCAGCAGCTGGGCACTAGCGGGGGGTACAGATACGCAGTATTTT
TRBD1,NA,TRBJ1-5,TRBV28,CASAEGGETGYQPQHF,TGTGCCAGCGCCGAAGGGGGCGAAACTGGATATCAGCCCCAGCATTTT
TRBD2,few,TRBJ2-3,TRBV6-6,CASSYSGTSGVDTQYF,TGTGCCAGCAGTTACTCCGGGACTAGCGGGGTGGATACGCAGTATTTT
NA,NA,TRBJ1-2,TRBV5-1,CASSLGAQAGYGYTF,TGCGCCAGCAGCTTGGGGGCACAAGCAGGGTATGGCTACACCTTC
NA,NA,TRBJ2-2,TRBV11-2,CASSPRRNTGELFF,TGTGCCAGCAGCCCGAGGCGGAACACCGGGGAGCTGTTTTTT
NA,NA,TRBJ1-1,TRBV19,CASKEDGPLLNTEAFF,TGTGCCAGTAAGGAGGACGGCCCCCTGCTGAACACTGAAGCTTTCTTT
TRBD1,NA,TRBJ2-7,TRBV7-2,CASSHGTAPYEQYF,TGTGCCAGCAGCCATGGGACAGCCCCCTACGAGCAGTACTTC
NA,NA,TRBJ1-3,TRBV7-9,CASSPALSGNTIYF,TGTGCCAGCAGCCCCGCGCTCTCTGGAAACACCATATATTTT
NA,NA,TRBJ2-7,TRBV6-1,CASRPGQGGEQYF,TGTGCCAGCAGACCAGGGCAGGGCGGCGAGCAGTACTTC
TRBD1,NA,TRBJ2-7,TRBV7-2,CASSFPGQGSYEQYF,TGTGCCAGCAGCTTCCCGGGACAGGGATCCTACGAGCAGTACTTC
NA,NA,TRBJ1-2,TRBV29-1,CSVVVMRGYGYTF,TGCAGCGTTGTAGTTATGCGAGGCTATGGCTACACCTTC
NA,NA,TRBJ2-1,TRBV19,CASSIGSAPSYNEQFF,TGTGCCAGTAGTATTGGCTCAGCGCCCTCCTACAATGAGCAGTTCTTC
TRBD2,NA,TRBJ2-3,TRBV5-1,CASSLFRGDFTDTQYF,TGCGCCAGCAGCTTGTTCCGGGGGGACTTCACAGATACGCAGTATTTT
TRBD2,NA,TRBJ2-3,TRBV9,CASSVDGTSRSTDTQYF,TGTGCCAGCAGCGTAGACGGGACTAGCAGAAGCACAGATACGCAGTATTTT
NA,NA,TRBJ1-2,TRBV5-1,CASSFTGLNGYTF,TGCGCCAGCAGCTTTACAGGGTTAAATGGCTACACCTTC
TRBD1,NA,TRBJ2-7,TRBV7-9,CASSSGQGAYEQYF,TGTGCCAGCAGCTCGGGACAGGGAGCCTACGAGCAGTACTTC
NA,NA,TRBJ2-1,TRBV9,CASSGREQFF,TGTGCCAGCAGCGGCAGGGAGCAGTTCTTC
NA,NA,TRBJ1-3,TRBV6-5,CASSFSGAGNTIYF,TGTGCCAGCAGTTTTTCAGGGGCTGGAAACACCATATATTTT
NA,few,TRBJ2-7,TRBV28,CASRARRTGEEQYF,TGTGCCAGCAGAGCCCGACGGACTGGAGAGGAGCAGTACTTC